Listed below are T cell receptor beta chains from one sample, sequenced in a study of blood T cell repertoires in COVID-19. Measured with immunoSEQ multiplex PCR; TCRdb has only the in-frame clones, and not every one. The sample holds about 170,000 clones, around 82% seen once. Sequenced input: peripheral blood. The origin of the receptors is a woman aged 70-85 years who had recovered from COVID-19. The CDR3 runs from the conserved cysteine through the conserved F or W. Each record gives: CDR3 length, J gene, clone size, D gene, V gene, CDR3 DNA, CDR3 protein. D genes are given only for firm matches. Where a row states a size, it is once, few, many or the class of an expanded clone; other rows omit it.

CDR3 length: 17
J gene: TRBJ1-2
clone size: few
D gene: .
V gene: TRBV7-8
CDR3 DNA: TGTGCCAGCAGCCCAGGGGTACCGGGACCCCAGGACCATGGCTACACCTTC
CDR3 protein: CASSPGVPGPQDHGYTF

CDR3 length: 17
J gene: TRBJ2-6
clone size: .
D gene: .
V gene: TRBV28
CDR3 DNA: TGTGCCAGCAGTCCCAGGGGCTCTCGCTCTGGGGCCAACGTCCTGACTTTC
CDR3 protein: CASSPRGSRSGANVLTF

CDR3 length: 11
J gene: TRBJ2-7
clone size: .
D gene: TRBD1
V gene: TRBV7-2
CDR3 DNA: TGTGCCAGCAGCTCGGGGACAGGGCAGTACTTC
CDR3 protein: CASSSGTGQYF

CDR3 length: 14
J gene: TRBJ2-7
clone size: .
D gene: TRBD2
V gene: TRBV24-1
CDR3 DNA: TGTGCCACCCGATCGACTAGCGGGGGGAACGAGCAGTACTTC
CDR3 protein: CATRSTSGGNEQYF

CDR3 length: 15
J gene: TRBJ2-7
clone size: .
D gene: TRBD2
V gene: TRBV3-1/TRBV3-2
CDR3 DNA: TGTGCCAGCAGCCAAGCCGGGGGGGGTATTTACGAGCAGTACTTC
CDR3 protein: CASSQAGGGIYEQYF

CDR3 length: 13
J gene: TRBJ2-2
clone size: .
D gene: .
V gene: TRBV6-5
CDR3 DNA: TGTGCCAGCCGCGTCACGAACACCGGGGAGCTGTTTTTT
CDR3 protein: CASRVTNTGELFF

CDR3 length: 16
J gene: TRBJ1-6
clone size: .
D gene: .
V gene: TRBV7-9
CDR3 DNA: TGTGCCAGCAGCCCACTGGGGGGGCTCGGGGTTTCACCCCTCCACTTT
CDR3 protein: CASSPLGGLGVSPLHF

CDR3 length: 15
J gene: TRBJ2-7
clone size: .
D gene: TRBD2
V gene: TRBV5-1
CDR3 DNA: TGCGCCAGCAGCTTTCGGGACTGGGGGGGTTACGAGCAGTACTTC
CDR3 protein: CASSFRDWGGYEQYF

CDR3 length: 13
J gene: TRBJ1-1
clone size: few
D gene: .
V gene: TRBV11-2
CDR3 DNA: TGTGCCAGCAGCCCGGCGAGGGGGACTGAAGCTTTCTTT
CDR3 protein: CASSPARGTEAFF

CDR3 length: 14
J gene: TRBJ2-7
clone size: .
D gene: .
V gene: TRBV29-1
CDR3 DNA: TGCAGCGTCAACCCCGGACAGACCCCCGGGGAGCAGTACTTC
CDR3 protein: CSVNPGQTPGEQYF

CDR3 length: 12
J gene: TRBJ2-2
clone size: .
D gene: .
V gene: TRBV7-3
CDR3 DNA: TGTGCCAGCAGCCCCACGGCCGGGGAGCTGTTTTTT
CDR3 protein: CASSPTAGELFF

CDR3 length: 13
J gene: TRBJ1-1
clone size: .
D gene: .
V gene: TRBV7-9
CDR3 DNA: TGTGCCATCTCGTTCCGAGGGAGCACTGAAGCTTTCTTT
CDR3 protein: CAISFRGSTEAFF

CDR3 length: 16
J gene: TRBJ2-5
clone size: .
D gene: TRBD2
V gene: TRBV28
CDR3 DNA: TGTGCCAGCAGTTTATGGGGCCGGACTAGCGGGAGTCTCCAGTACTTC
CDR3 protein: CASSLWGRTSGSLQYF

CDR3 length: 15
J gene: TRBJ1-2
clone size: few
D gene: TRBD1
V gene: TRBV5-1
CDR3 DNA: TGCGCCAGCAGCTCCGGACAGGGGACTTTCTATGGCTACACCTTC
CDR3 protein: CASSSGQGTFYGYTF

CDR3 length: 13
J gene: TRBJ1-2
clone size: .
D gene: .
V gene: TRBV6-5
CDR3 DNA: TGTGCCAGCAGCACACGGAGGGGCGGGGGCTACACCTTC
CDR3 protein: CASSTRRGGGYTF

CDR3 length: 11
J gene: TRBJ1-2
clone size: .
D gene: .
V gene: TRBV18
CDR3 DNA: TGTGCCAGCTCGGATCGACTTGGCTACACCTTC
CDR3 protein: CASSDRLGYTF